What follows is one T cell receptor (beta chain) and its context. Its antigen remains unidentified. The CDR3 runs 15 residues. V was pared by 1 base and J by 4 bases, with 1 base of the junction left unmatched. Germline V gene data show CDR1 as MNHEY and CDR2 as SVGAGI. This entry comes from a study of OX40 agonist ivuxolimab in advanced cancers. Notes on the study in general: Within 6 weeks, CD4+ and CD8+ blood T cells expanded clonally at 0.1 to 3.0 mg/kg.

Sequencing was performed with immunoSEQ multiplex PCR; in TCRdb, only in-frame clones are kept and a portion is missing. The data show tens of thousands of clones, approximately 86% seen once. The source of this sequence is an adult with an advanced solid tumor such as melanoma, head and neck, liver or kidney cancer. The rearrangement links TRBV6-5 to TRBJ2-1, with 10 bases identical to TRBD2. The sample was CD4+ or CD8+ T cells sorted from blood, taken in a trial of the OX40 agonist ivuxolimab. CDR3 protein: CASSYLAGGYNEQFF. Here the CDR3 DNA reads TGTGCCAGCAGTTACTTAGCGGGAGGTTACAATGAGCAGTTCTTC.